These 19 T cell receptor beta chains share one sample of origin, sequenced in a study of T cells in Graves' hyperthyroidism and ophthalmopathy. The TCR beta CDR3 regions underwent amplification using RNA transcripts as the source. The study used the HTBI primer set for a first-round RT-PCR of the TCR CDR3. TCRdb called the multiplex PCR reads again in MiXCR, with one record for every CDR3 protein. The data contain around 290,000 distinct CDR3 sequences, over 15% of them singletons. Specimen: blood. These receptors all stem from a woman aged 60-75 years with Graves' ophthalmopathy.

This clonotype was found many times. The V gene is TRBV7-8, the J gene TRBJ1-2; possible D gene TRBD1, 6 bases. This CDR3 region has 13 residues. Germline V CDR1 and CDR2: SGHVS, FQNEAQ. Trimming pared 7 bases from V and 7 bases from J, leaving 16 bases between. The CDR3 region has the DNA TGTGCCAGCACCGGGGGGGACACTCGTGGCTACACCTTC. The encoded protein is CASTGGDTRGYTF.

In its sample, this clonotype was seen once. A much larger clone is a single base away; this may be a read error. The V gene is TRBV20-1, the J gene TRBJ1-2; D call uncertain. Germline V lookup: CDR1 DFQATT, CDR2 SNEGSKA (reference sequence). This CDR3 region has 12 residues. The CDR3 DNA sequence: TGCAGTGCTAGTGGGGAGAACTATGACTACACCTTC. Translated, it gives CSASGENYDYTF.

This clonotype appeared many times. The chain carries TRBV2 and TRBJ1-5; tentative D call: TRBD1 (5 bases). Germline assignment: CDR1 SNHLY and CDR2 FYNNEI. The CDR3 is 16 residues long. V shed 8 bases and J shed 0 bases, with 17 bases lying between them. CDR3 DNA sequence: TGTGCCAGCCGCCTGCGACAGTCCCATAGCAATCAGCCCCAGCATTTT. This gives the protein CASRLRQSHSNQPQHF.

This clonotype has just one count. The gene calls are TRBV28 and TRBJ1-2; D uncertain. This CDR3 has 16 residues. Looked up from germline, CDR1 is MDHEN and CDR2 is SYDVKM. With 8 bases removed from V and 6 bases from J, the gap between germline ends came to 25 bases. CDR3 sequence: CASDQSTPRGTNGYTF. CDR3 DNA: TGTGCCAGCGATCAATCGACCCCCCGGGGAACTAATGGCTACACCTTC.

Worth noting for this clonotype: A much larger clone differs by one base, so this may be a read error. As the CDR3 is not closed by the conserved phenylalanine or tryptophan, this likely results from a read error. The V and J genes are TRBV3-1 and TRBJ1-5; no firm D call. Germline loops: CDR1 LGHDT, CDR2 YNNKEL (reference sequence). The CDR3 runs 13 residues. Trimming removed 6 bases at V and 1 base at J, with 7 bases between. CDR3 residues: CASSTQSNQPQHS. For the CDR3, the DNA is TGTGCCAGCAGTACACAAAGCAATCAGCCCCAGCATTCT.

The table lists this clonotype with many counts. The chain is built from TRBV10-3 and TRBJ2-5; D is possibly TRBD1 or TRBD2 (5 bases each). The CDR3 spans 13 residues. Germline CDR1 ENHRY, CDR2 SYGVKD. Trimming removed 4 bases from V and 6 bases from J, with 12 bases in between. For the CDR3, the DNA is TGTGCCATCAGTGCGGGGCAGGATCAGACCCAGTACTTC. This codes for CAISAGQDQTQYF.

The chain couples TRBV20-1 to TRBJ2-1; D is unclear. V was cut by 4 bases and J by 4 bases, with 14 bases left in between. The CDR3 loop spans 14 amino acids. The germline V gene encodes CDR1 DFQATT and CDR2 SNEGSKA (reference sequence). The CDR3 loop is CSANSPVTYNEQFF. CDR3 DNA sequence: TGCAGTGCTAATTCGCCCGTTACTTACAATGAGCAGTTCTTC.

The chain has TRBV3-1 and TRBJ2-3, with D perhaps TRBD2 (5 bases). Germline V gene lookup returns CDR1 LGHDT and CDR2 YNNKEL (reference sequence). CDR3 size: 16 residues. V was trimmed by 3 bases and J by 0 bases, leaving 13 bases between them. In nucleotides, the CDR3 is TGTGCCAGCAGCCACTATACAGCGGTGAGCACAGATACGCAGTATTTT. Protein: CASSHYTAVSTDTQYF.

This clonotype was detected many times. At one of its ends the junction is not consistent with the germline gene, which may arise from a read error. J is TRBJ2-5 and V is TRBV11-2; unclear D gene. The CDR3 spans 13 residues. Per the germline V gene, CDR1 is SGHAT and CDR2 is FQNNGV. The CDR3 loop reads CASNLNPQETQYF. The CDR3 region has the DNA TGTGCCAGCAACTTAAACCCACAAGAGACCCAGTACTTC.

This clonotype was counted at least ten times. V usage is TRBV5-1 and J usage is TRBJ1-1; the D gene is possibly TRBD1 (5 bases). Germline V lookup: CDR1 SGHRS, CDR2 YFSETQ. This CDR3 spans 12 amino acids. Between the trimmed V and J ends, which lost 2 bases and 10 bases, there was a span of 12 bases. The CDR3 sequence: CASSFDGGSAFF. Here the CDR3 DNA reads TGCGCCAGCAGCTTTGATGGGGGATCAGCTTTCTTT.

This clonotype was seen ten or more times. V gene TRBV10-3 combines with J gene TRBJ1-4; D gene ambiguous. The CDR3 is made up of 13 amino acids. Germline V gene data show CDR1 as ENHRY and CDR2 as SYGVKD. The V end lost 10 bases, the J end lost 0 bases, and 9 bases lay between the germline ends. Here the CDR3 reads CATSGATNEKLFF. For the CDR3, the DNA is TGTGCCACCTCAGGCGCAACTAATGAAAAACTGTTTTTT.

CDR3 region: CASSLTDRGNTGELFF. In nucleotides, the CDR3 is TGTGCCAGCAGTCTCACGGACAGGGGGAACACCGGGGAGCTGTTTTTT. The V call is TRBV12-3 or TRBV12-4, the J call TRBJ2-2, with 9 bases identical to TRBD1. With 5 bases clipped from V and 1 base from J, the junction kept 5 bases outside the gene matches. The CDR3 consists of 16 residues.

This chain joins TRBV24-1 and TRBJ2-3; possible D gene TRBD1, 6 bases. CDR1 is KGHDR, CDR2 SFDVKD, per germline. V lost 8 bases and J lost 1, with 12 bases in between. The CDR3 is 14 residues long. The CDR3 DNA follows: TGTGCCACCAAACAGGGACGGGGCACAGATACGCAGTATTTT. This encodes CATKQGRGTDTQYF.

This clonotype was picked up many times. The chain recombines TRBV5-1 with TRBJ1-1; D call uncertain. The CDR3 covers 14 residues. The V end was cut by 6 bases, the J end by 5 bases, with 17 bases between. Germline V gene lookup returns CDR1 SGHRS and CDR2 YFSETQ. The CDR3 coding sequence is TGCGCCAGCACCCATCTGTCTTTCCAGACTGAAGCTTTCTTT. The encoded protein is CASTHLSFQTEAFF.

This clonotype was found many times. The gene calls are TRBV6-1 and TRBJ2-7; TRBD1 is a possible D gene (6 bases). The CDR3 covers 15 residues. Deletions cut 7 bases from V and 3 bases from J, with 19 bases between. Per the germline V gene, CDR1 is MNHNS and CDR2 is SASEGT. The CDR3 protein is CASKRYETGIYEQYF. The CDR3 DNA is TGTGCCAGCAAAAGGTACGAGACAGGAATCTACGAGCAGTACTTC.

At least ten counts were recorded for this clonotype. This chain's CDR3 is CSARDRTTETQYF. DNA for the CDR3: TGCAGTGCTAGAGATAGGACTACAGAGACCCAGTACTTC. V usage is TRBV20-1 and J usage is TRBJ2-5, with D possibly being TRBD2 (6 bases). The CDR3 contains 13 residues. CDR1 is DFQATT and CDR2 is SNEGSKA in the germline V gene (reference sequence). Trimming pared 0 bases from V and 4 bases from J, leaving 9 bases between.

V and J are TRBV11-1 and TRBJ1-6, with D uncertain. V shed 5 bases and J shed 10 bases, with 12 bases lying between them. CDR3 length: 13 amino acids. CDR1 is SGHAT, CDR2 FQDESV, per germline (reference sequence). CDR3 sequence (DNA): TGTGCCAGCAGCCCAGAAGGAACCTCACCCCTCCACTTT. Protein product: CASSPEGTSPLHF.

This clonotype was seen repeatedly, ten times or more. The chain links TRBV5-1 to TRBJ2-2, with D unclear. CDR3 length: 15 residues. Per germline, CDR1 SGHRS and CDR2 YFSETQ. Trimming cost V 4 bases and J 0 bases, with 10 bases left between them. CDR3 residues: CASSPGSPNTGELFF. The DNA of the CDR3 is TGCGCCAGCAGCCCCGGGTCCCCGAACACCGGGGAGCTGTTTTTT.

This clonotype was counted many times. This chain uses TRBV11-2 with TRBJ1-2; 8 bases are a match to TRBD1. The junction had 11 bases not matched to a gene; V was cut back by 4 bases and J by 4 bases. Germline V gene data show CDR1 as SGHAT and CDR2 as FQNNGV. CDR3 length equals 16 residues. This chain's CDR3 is CASSSQNRGGSYGYTF. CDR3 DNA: TGTGCCAGCAGCTCTCAGAACAGGGGGGGAAGCTATGGCTACACCTTC. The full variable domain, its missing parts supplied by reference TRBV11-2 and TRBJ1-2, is EAGVAQSPRYKIIEKRQSVAFWCNPISGHATLYWYQQILGQGPKLLIQFQNNGVVDDSQLPKDRFSAERLKGVDSTLKIQPAKLEDSAVYLCASSSQNRGGSYGYTFGSGTRLTVV.